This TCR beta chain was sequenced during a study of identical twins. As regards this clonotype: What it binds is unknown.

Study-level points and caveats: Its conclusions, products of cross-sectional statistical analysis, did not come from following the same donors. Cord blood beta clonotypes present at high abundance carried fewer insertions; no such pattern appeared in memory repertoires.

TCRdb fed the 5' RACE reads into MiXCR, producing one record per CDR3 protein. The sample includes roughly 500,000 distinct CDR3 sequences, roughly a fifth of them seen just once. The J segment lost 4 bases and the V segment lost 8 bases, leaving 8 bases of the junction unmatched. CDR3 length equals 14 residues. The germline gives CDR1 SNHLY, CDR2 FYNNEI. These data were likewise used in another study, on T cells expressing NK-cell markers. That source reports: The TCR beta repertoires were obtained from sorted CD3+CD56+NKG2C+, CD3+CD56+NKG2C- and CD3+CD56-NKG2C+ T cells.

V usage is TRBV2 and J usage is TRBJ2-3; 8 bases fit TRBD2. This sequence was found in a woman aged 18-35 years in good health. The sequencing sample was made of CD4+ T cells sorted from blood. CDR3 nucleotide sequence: TGTGCCAGCCGCCGGGGACTAGATGCAGATACGCAGTATTTT. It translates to CASRRGLDADTQYF.